This TCR beta chain came from a study of PD-1 blockade in classical Hodgkin lymphoma. Study-wide findings and caveats: Complete responders possessed baseline diversity comparable to newly diagnosed patients.

As concerns this clone: Antigen specificity is unknown.

The assay was immunoSEQ multiplex PCR, and TCRdb's table has in-frame clones only and misses some. The sample shows about 40,000 clones, about nine tenths of them seen only once. There was relapse after autologous stem cell transplantation in every patient, and there was variation in brentuximab vedotin exposure. Best response was recorded as complete response, partial response or progressive disease. The CDR3 runs 13 residues. V dropped 3 bases and J dropped 1 base, with 7 bases sitting between them. Germline CDR1 is SQVTM and CDR2 is ANQGSEA. The clonotype comes from a human donor with classical Hodgkin lymphoma. The chain uses TRBV29-1 and TRBJ1-5; D perhaps matches TRBD1 (5 bases). The sequencing here drew on peripheral blood mononuclear cells (PBMCs), taken at baseline. Here the CDR3 DNA reads TGCAGCGTTGAGGCAGGGAGCAATCAGCCCCAGCATTTT. This gives the protein CSVEAGSNQPQHF.